Below are 4 T cell receptor beta chains sequenced from a single sample in a study of blood T cell repertoires in COVID-19. Method: immunoSEQ multiplex PCR; TCRdb's copy keeps in-frame clones and lacks some. The sample holds roughly 36,000 clones, over 70% seen once. What was sequenced was peripheral blood. The receptors come from a man in his fifties with active or convalescent COVID-19.

This clone was observed a few times. The J gene is TRBJ2-6, the V gene TRBV5-5; 8 bases match TRBD1. Germline loops: CDR1 SGHKS, CDR2 YYEKEE (reference sequence). The CDR3 is 18 amino acids. The ends lost 3 bases at V and 0 bases at J; junction bases unmatched: 8. CDR3 sequence reads: CASSSTDRVPSGANVLTF. As DNA, the CDR3 is TGTGCCAGCAGCTCCACGGACAGGGTACCCTCTGGGGCCAACGTCCTGACTTTC.

The sample holds one count of this clone. J is TRBJ2-4 and V is TRBV27, with 10 bases lining up with TRBD1. The CDR3 is 15 amino acids. V dropped 4 bases and J dropped 9; count of bases not matched to a gene: 9. CDR1 is MNHEY and CDR2 is SMNVEV in the germline V gene (reference sequence). The CDR3 reads CASSSPGTGAGIQYF. The CDR3 bases are TGTGCCAGCAGTTCTCCGGGGACAGGGGCCGGCATTCAGTACTTC.

This rearrangement joins TRBV16 to TRBJ1-5; weak D call: TRBD1 (5 bases). Germline loops: CDR1 KGHSY, CDR2 FQNENV. CDR3 size: 15 residues. Trimming left V 0 bases short and J 5 bases short, with 11 bases between. CDR3 residues: CASSQSSGRDQPQHF. The CDR3 DNA is TGTGCCAGCAGCCAATCCTCAGGCAGGGATCAGCCCCAGCATTTT.

V gene TRBV20-1 combines with J gene TRBJ2-2; D unclear. Looked up from germline, CDR1 is DFQATT and CDR2 is SNEGSKA (reference sequence). Trimming took 3 bases from V and 4 from J, leaving 18 bases between them. This CDR3 contains 16 residues. This CDR3 reads CSASQSRYRVTGELFF. For the CDR3, the DNA is TGCAGTGCTAGTCAGAGTAGGTACAGAGTCACCGGGGAGCTGTTTTTT.